Following are 8 T cell receptor beta chains from one sample sequenced in a study of CD8 T cells in Susac syndrome. Reverse transcription of roughly 0.5 to 1 ug RNA was carried out with random hexamers. TCRdb independently ran MiXCR on the immunoSEQ multiplex PCR reads; one entry per CDR3 protein. This sample yields about 180,000 distinct CDR3 sequences, of which under 97% are seen a single time; around 0.093% belongs to the top ten. Sequencing was performed on CD4+ T cells from PBMCs. The receptors were sampled from a human donor with multiple sclerosis.

The chain employs TRBV12-3 or TRBV12-4 and TRBJ1-5; 8 bases match TRBD1. J gave up 12 bases and V 7 bases, and 14 bases lay outside the gene matches. This CDR3 has 14 residues. This chain's CDR3 is CASTLKAQGARQHF. The CDR3 coding sequence is TGTGCCAGCACTCTTAAGGCCCAGGGGGCTCGCCAGCATTTT.

The chain's CDR3 is CASSQDRWGTDYNEQFF. For the CDR3, the DNA is TGCGCCAGCAGCCAAGATAGGTGGGGTACGGACTACAATGAGCAGTTCTTC. V gene TRBV4-3 combines with J gene TRBJ2-1, with D unresolved. Germline assignment: CDR1 LGHNA and CDR2 YSLEER. The CDR3 sequence is 17 residues long. V was cut by 0 bases and J by 3 bases, with 15 bases left in between.

The chain combines TRBV14 with TRBJ2-2; D gene uncertain. With 4 bases removed from V and 4 bases from J, the gap between germline ends came to 10 bases. This CDR3 region has 14 residues. Looked up from germline, CDR1 is SGHDN and CDR2 is FVKESK. The CDR3 DNA reads TGTGCCAGCAGCCCTCGATCAGGCACCGGGGAGCTGTTTTTT. Translation gives CASSPRSGTGELFF.

The J gene is TRBJ1-2, the V gene TRBV24-1; D is unclear. CDR3 size: 14 residues. Trimming removed 3 bases from V and 4 bases from J, with 11 bases in between. The germline V gene encodes CDR1 KGHDR and CDR2 SFDVKD. CDR3 nucleotides: TGTGCCACCAGTGATCCACGGACCGGCTATGGCTACACCTTC. It is translated as CATSDPRTGYGYTF.

This chain links TRBV18 with TRBJ1-4; D call uncertain. Trimming stripped 3 bases from V and 6 bases from J, with 17 bases between. The CDR3 has 16 amino acids. Germline CDR1 reads KGHSH; CDR2 reads LQKENI. The DNA of the CDR3 is TGTGCCAGCTCACCGGGATCGGGGTTATGGGATGAAAAACTGTTTTTT. Encoded protein: CASSPGSGLWDEKLFF.

This chain connects TRBV20-1 to TRBJ1-5; TRBD1 might be the D (5 bases). Between the trimmed V and J ends, which lost 7 bases and 0 bases, there was a span of 19 bases. CDR1 is DFQATT and CDR2 is SNEGSKA in the germline V gene (reference sequence). CDR3 length equals 16 residues. DNA for the CDR3: TGCAGTGGAGGGGCGAATCAGGGTTATAGCAATCAGCCCCAGCATTTT. This codes for CSGGANQGYSNQPQHF.

V gene TRBV30 combines with J gene TRBJ1-6; perhaps TRBD1 as D (5 bases). The CDR3 spans 13 residues. Germline values: CDR1 GTSNPN, CDR2 SVGIG (reference sequence). V lost 5 bases and J lost 10, with 15 bases in between. This CDR3 reads CAWRAAGSSPLHF. In nucleotides, the CDR3 is TGTGCCTGGCGAGCGGCAGGGTCCTCACCCCTCCACTTT.

V usage is TRBV30 and J usage is TRBJ2-7, with 11 positions matching TRBD2. V lost 1 base to trimming and J lost 0 bases; unmatched junction nucleotides: 2. Per germline, CDR1 GTSNPN and CDR2 SVGIG (reference sequence). The CDR3 is 15 residues long. This CDR3 reads CAWSGTSGSSYEQYF. The DNA for the CDR3 is TGTGCCTGGAGTGGTACTAGCGGGAGCTCCTACGAGCAGTACTTC.